A single sample gave rise to the 15 T cell receptor beta chains below, sequenced in a study of regulatory T cells in long-lasting Graves disease (dated by TCRdb to the early 2020s). Library preparation was by multiplex PCR. The sequencing machine was an Illumina HiSeq 4000. TCR beta libraries were built with iRepertoire HTBI primers and Arm-PCR amplification of CDR3 regions. TCRdb handled the public reads itself, with Q25 trimming in fastp and clone calling in MiXCR, and kept productive beta chains. Under each unique CDR3 protein, matching rows form one entry showing the most common genes and DNA. In this sample the table shows a few hundred thousand distinct CDR3 sequences, less than 20% of which occur a single time. Jointly, the top ten make up about 11% of the sample. The time point tag for this specimen amounts to: newly diagnosed GD, antithyroid drugs for less than 3 months. For both TCR sequencing and RNA sequencing, RNA was extracted from PBMCs in TRIzol.

The same data also contributed to another study, on T cells in Graves' hyperthyroidism and ophthalmopathy.

The sequenced sample was peripheral blood mononuclear cells (PBMCs), obtained at new diagnosis, from a patient treated with antithyroid drugs. Receptors originate from a woman in her 30s with Graves disease. Donor details come from another sample of the same person, matched by shared clones.

This clonotype was seen repeatedly, ten times or more. V gene TRBV6-2 or TRBV6-3 combines with J gene TRBJ1-5; 7 nucleotides agree with TRBD1. The CDR3 extends over 14 amino acids. Germline V gene data show CDR1 as MNHEY and CDR2 as SVGEGT. J gave up 3 bases and V 6 bases, and 5 bases lay outside the gene matches. The CDR3 is CASRKTGVNQPQHF. CDR3 sequence (DNA): TGTGCCAGCAGAAAAACAGGGGTCAATCAGCCCCAGCATTTT.

In its sample, this clonotype was seen once. The chain recombines TRBV11-2 with TRBJ2-1; 8 bases align to TRBD2. Trimming removed 3 bases from V and 2 bases from J; junction bases left unmatched: 3. CDR3 size: 15 residues. The germline CDR1 and CDR2 sequences are SGHAT and FQNNGV. CDR3 sequence: CASSLVAGTYNEQFF. The CDR3, as DNA: TGTGCCAGCAGCTTGGTAGCGGGGACCTACAATGAGCAGTTCTTC.

The rearrangement uses TRBV7-9 and TRBJ1-4; 7 nucleotides line up with TRBD1. This CDR3 contains 16 residues. Germline assignment: CDR1 SEHNR and CDR2 FQNEAQ (reference sequence). V dropped 5 bases and J dropped 7; count of bases not matched to a gene: 13. This chain's CDR3 is CASSPSPGTVGEKLFF. The CDR3 nucleotides are TGTGCCAGCAGCCCCAGCCCCGGGACAGTAGGTGAAAAACTGTTTTTT.

This clonotype has ten or more counts. V usage is TRBV10-3 and J usage is TRBJ1-1; D unclear. The germline gives CDR1 ENHRY, CDR2 SYGVKD. This CDR3 comprises 15 residues. V was clipped by 3 bases and J by 0 bases, with 11 bases between them. This chain's CDR3 is CAISDADGVNTEAFF. The CDR3 DNA sequence: TGTGCCATCAGTGACGCTGACGGGGTGAACACTGAAGCTTTCTTT.

J is TRBJ1-2 and V is TRBV28, with 7 bases aligning to TRBD1. Germline V gene data show CDR1 as MDHEN and CDR2 as SYDVKM. This CDR3 contains 13 residues. The chain's CDR3 is CASSPGGRDDYTF. DNA for the CDR3: TGTGCTTCCAGCCCAGGGGGGCGAGATGACTACACCTTC.

This clonotype was counted between two and nine times. The chain links TRBV4-1 to TRBJ1-2, with 7 bases fitting TRBD1. Germline CDR1 and CDR2: MGHRA and YSYEKL. CDR3 length equals 16 residues. The junction had 18 bases not matched to a gene; V was cut back by 6 bases and J by 8 bases. In DNA, the CDR3 is TGCGCCAGCAGTCCCAACCCAACAGGGGACGTGAGGGGCTACACCTTC. It encodes CASSPNPTGDVRGYTF.

This clonotype showed up many times. The V and J genes are TRBV2 and TRBJ1-6; D may be TRBD1 (5 bases). Germline-derived CDR1 and CDR2 are SNHLY and FYNNEI. This CDR3 has 15 residues. V gave up 2 bases and J gave up 5 bases, with 10 bases separating them. Written as DNA, the CDR3 is TGTGCCAGCAGTGAAAGAATGGGGGATAATTCACCCCTCCACTTT. Its translation: CASSERMGDNSPLHF. Complete variable domain (other parts from reference TRBV2 and TRBJ1-6): EPEVTQTPSHQVTQMGQEVILRCVPISNHLYFYWYRQILGQKVEFLVSFYNNEISEKSEIFDDQFSVERPDGSNFTLKIRSTKLEDSAMYFCASSERMGDNSPLHFGNGTRLTVT.

This clonotype was counted ten times or more. The DNA for the CDR3 is TGTGCCAGCAGCCAAGATATAAAGGACACTGAAGCTTTCTTT. Translation gives CASSQDIKDTEAFF. The chain couples TRBV3-1 to TRBJ1-1; no reliable D call. CDR1 is LGHDT and CDR2 is YNNKEL in the germline V gene (reference sequence). This CDR3 is built from 14 residues. Deletions cut 0 bases from V and 3 bases from J, with 8 bases between.

This clonotype was observed many times. The V and J genes are TRBV2 and TRBJ1-2, with 9 bases matching TRBD1. V lost 6 bases to trimming and J lost 7 bases; unmatched junction nucleotides: 0. Germline CDR1 and CDR2: SNHLY and FYNNEI. CDR3 length: 11 amino acids. For the CDR3, the DNA is TGTGCCAGCAGGGACAGGGGTGGCTACACCTTC. Amino acids: CASRDRGGYTF.

This clonotype was found many times. This chain joins TRBV28 and TRBJ1-2; 7 bases match TRBD1. Germline V CDR1 and CDR2: MDHEN, SYDVKM. Losses at the gene ends were 2 bases for V and 7 bases for J; bases not matched to a gene: 4. CDR3 length: 13 residues. The CDR3 here is CASSLGQASGYTF. In nucleotides, the CDR3 is TGTGCCAGCAGTTTAGGACAGGCCTCTGGCTACACCTTC.

This clonotype showed up many times. CDR3 DNA: TGTGCCAGCAAGGGGGAGCTAGCGGGAGTTGATGAGCAGTTCTTC. This translates into CASKGELAGVDEQFF. The chain recombines TRBV2 with TRBJ2-1, with TRBD2 matching 10 bases. Germline loops: CDR1 SNHLY, CDR2 FYNNEI. The CDR3 extends over 15 amino acids. The trim removed 7 bases at V and 8 bases at J, leaving 11 bases unmatched.

This clonotype was recorded a few times. The V and J genes are TRBV7-8 and TRBJ1-5; D not resolved. Per the germline V gene, CDR1 is SGHVS and CDR2 is FQNEAQ. V shed 3 bases and J shed 3 bases, with 3 bases lying between them. The length of the CDR3 is 12 residues. CDR3 DNA sequence: TGTGCCAGCAGCTTTCCCAATCAGCCCCAGCATTTT. Its translation: CASSFPNQPQHF.

In this sample, this clonotype turned up many times. The genes are TRBV28 and TRBJ2-7; TRBD2 matches 9 bases. V lost 5 bases to trimming and J lost 7 bases; unmatched junction nucleotides: 12. The CDR3 extends over 15 amino acids. CDR1 and CDR2 from the germline V gene are MDHEN and SYDVKM. The DNA for the CDR3 is TGTGCCAGCAGTGAACCCGGGACTAGCTACGGAGAGCAGTACTTC. It specifies CASSEPGTSYGEQYF.

Many counts were recorded for this clonotype. The rearrangement joins TRBV20-1 to TRBJ1-6, with D maybe TRBD1 (5 bases). The V gene lost 2 bases and the J gene lost 4 bases, with 6 bases spanning the gap. The CDR3 runs to 13 residues. In germline, CDR1 is DFQATT, CDR2 SNEGSKA (reference sequence). CDR3 amino acids: CSARTGYNSPLHF. In DNA form, the CDR3 reads TGCAGTGCTAGAACAGGTTATAATTCACCCCTCCACTTT.

This clonotype was seen a few times. The rearrangement links TRBV7-8 to TRBJ2-3; the match to TRBD2 covers 12 bases. With V trimmed by 5 bases and J by 3 bases, 6 bases remained unmatched. Germline lookup yields CDR1 SGHVS and CDR2 FQNEAQ. CDR3 length: 16 amino acids. The CDR3 bases are TGTGCCAGCAGCGCTAGCGGGGGGGCGAAGACAGATACGCAGTATTTT. This codes for CASSASGGAKTDTQYF.